This TCR beta chain originates from a study of T-cell reconstitution after alpha-beta-depleted transplantation in children. The sample holds a few counts of this clonotype. The V end lost 0 bases, the J end lost 5 bases, and 15 bases lay between the germline ends. CDR1 LNHNV and CDR2 YYDKDF come from the germline V gene (reference sequence). CDR3 length: 16 amino acids. Molecular barcoding with unique molecular identifiers was used for the TCRbeta library. From the PCR reads, TCRdb called clonotypes with MiXCR, one entry per CDR3 protein. The sample has roughly 610,000 distinct CDR3 sequences, about 10% seen once.

V gene TRBV15 combines with J gene TRBJ2-3, with D possibly matching TRBD2 (6 bases). The source of this sequence is a human donor who donated a stem cell graft to a child with acute myeloid leukemia. The material was PBMCs from the stem cell graft donor, obtained from the stem cell graft. CDR3 in DNA: TGTGCCACCAGCAGAGATCTGGCGGGACCAGGAGATACGCAGTATTTT. Protein: CATSRDLAGPGDTQYF.